This entry describes one T cell receptor beta chain. This entry is derived from a study of T cells in tuberculosis. Study-level information: T cells were selected with CD1B tetramers loaded with glucose monomycolate.

After thawing and overnight rest, PBMC were stained with GMM-loaded CD1B tetramer, viability dye and anti-CD3 for sorting. C32 glucose monomycolate from Rhodococcus equi was loaded onto the CD1B tetramers. The repertoire was sequenced with immunoSEQ multiplex PCR; TCRdb's copy has only in-frame clones and lacks some. The profile shows approximately 58,000 clones, 70% to 90% of them singletons. CDR1 LNHDA and CDR2 SQIVND come from the germline V gene (reference sequence). The ends lost 5 bases at V and 4 bases at J; junction bases unmatched: 5. The CDR3 has 14 residues. Sequenced material: CD1b-GMM tetramer-negative cells sorted from PBMCs. The rearrangement joins TRBV19 to TRBJ2-1; 7 nucleotides agree with TRBD1. This TCR derives from an adult woman with latent tuberculosis. CDR3 sequence: CASSFQGEYNEQFF. The CDR3 DNA follows: TGTGCCAGTAGTTTTCAGGGGGAGTACAATGAGCAGTTCTTC.